This T cell receptor beta chain was recorded in a study of blood T cell repertoires in COVID-19. About the research overall: Spain, Italy and the United States supplied samples that represented acute and convalescent COVID-19. T cells, B-cell-depleted T cells, or PBMCs supplied cDNA or gDNA.

Unmatched junction bases numbered 7, after V lost 6 bases and J lost 6 bases. The CDR3 totals 14 residues. Germline assignment: CDR1 SNHLY and CDR2 FYNNEI. In the original processing: Nucleated cell counts were estimated from reference gene primer amplification. The protocol was immunoSEQ multiplex PCR, while the TCRdb copy is restricted to in-frame clones and leaves out a portion. The DNA was the basis for D and trimming; V, J and clone size are from that table. The repertoire holds 280,000 or so clones, with about nine tenths as singletons. Only one count was recorded for this clone. The origin of this receptor is a woman younger than 45 who had recovered from COVID-19. The sequencing sample was made of peripheral blood. The V gene is TRBV2, the J gene TRBJ1-5, with 8 bases that match TRBD1. The CDR3 DNA sequence: TGTGCCAGCAGCGTGGACAGGGTGAGTCAGCCCCAGCATTTT. Its translation is CASSVDRVSQPQHF.